These 28 T cell receptor beta chains share one sample of origin, sequenced in a study of shared clonotypes between healthy human individuals. The data were produced by immunoSEQ multiplex PCR, yet TCRdb's version contains in-frame clones alone and is incomplete. There are a few million clones in the sample; about 92% occur only once, and 0.39% lies in the top ten. Sequencing was carried out using naive CD4+ T cells from PBMCs. The subset denotes: CD45RA+ positively selected. The receptor set was obtained from a man younger than 30 in good health. Some clones in this sample may be carry-over from other donors' samples.

This chain connects TRBV7-2 to TRBJ2-7; D is ambiguous. The CDR3 contains 14 residues. V was clipped by 3 bases and J by 3 bases, with 12 bases between them. Germline V gene sequence: CDR1 SGHTA, CDR2 FQGNSA. CDR3 nucleotides: TGTGCCAGCAGCTTTAGGCTGGGCGGCTACGAGCAGTACTTC. This translates into CASSFRLGGYEQYF.

This clone was detected once. This chain connects TRBV7-2 to TRBJ1-2; 7 nucleotides line up with TRBD1. CDR1 and CDR2 (germline): SGHTA, FQGNSA. Unmatched junction bases numbered 3, after V lost 5 bases and J lost 3 bases. The CDR3 totals 13 residues. CDR3 nucleotides: TGTGCCAGCAGCCCGACAGGGTACTATGGCTACACCTTC. Protein sequence: CASSPTGYYGYTF.

The chain is built from TRBV7-2 and TRBJ2-5; TRBD2 matches at 14 bases. J was trimmed by 1 base and V by 5 bases; bases with no gene match: 6. Germline V CDR1 and CDR2: SGHTA, FQGNSA. The CDR3 is 17 amino acids. This CDR3 is CASSTGTSGSLQETQYF. Here the CDR3 DNA reads TGTGCCAGCAGCACCGGGACTAGCGGGAGCCTCCAAGAGACCCAGTACTTC.

The CDR3 spells CASMDRAGQETQYF. The CDR3 nucleotides read TGCGCCAGCATGGATCGTGCAGGTCAAGAGACCCAGTACTTC. The chain couples TRBV5-1 to TRBJ2-5; D not resolved. Per germline, CDR1 SGHRS and CDR2 YFSETQ. The CDR3 runs 14 residues. Trimming left V 6 bases short and J 2 bases short, with 14 bases between.

The rearrangement links TRBV5-1 to TRBJ2-3, with 10 bases fitting TRBD2. The trim removed 6 bases at V and 0 bases at J, leaving 7 bases unmatched. The CDR3 is made up of 16 amino acids. CDR1 is SGHRS and CDR2 is YFSETQ in the germline V gene. CDR3 region: CASNTGTSVSTDTQYF. The CDR3 DNA reads TGCGCCAGCAACACCGGGACTAGCGTTAGCACAGATACGCAGTATTTT.

As to this clone: This sample also contains other DNA sequences that code for the same CDR3. The chain joins TRBV29-1 to TRBJ2-1; 12 bases match TRBD2. The CDR3 sequence is 14 residues long. Germline V gene lookup returns CDR1 SQVTM and CDR2 ANQGSEA. J gave up 6 bases and V 6 bases, and 6 bases lay outside the gene matches. CDR3 DNA: TGCAGCGTGCTCCCGGGACTAGCGGGCAATGAGCAGTTCTTC. As protein: CSVLPGLAGNEQFF.

V and J are TRBV7-3 and TRBJ2-5; D perhaps matches TRBD2 (6 bases). CDR1 is SGHTA and CDR2 is FQGTGA in the germline V gene. There are 14 residues in the CDR3. V was pared by 2 bases and J by 5 bases, with 12 bases between. This CDR3 reads CASSLGTPGETQYF. CDR3 sequence (DNA): TGTGCCAGCAGCTTAGGGACTCCCGGGGAGACCCAGTACTTC. Looking up the rest from reference TRBV7-3 and TRBJ2-5 gives the full variable domain: GAGVSQTPSNKVTEKGKYVELRCDPISGHTALYWYRQSLGQGPEFLIYFQGTGAADDSGLPNDRFFAVRPEGSVSTLKIQRTERGDSAVYLCASSLGTPGETQYFGPGTRLLVL.

The chain joins TRBV7-9 to TRBJ1-5; tentatively, D is TRBD1 (6 bases). Germline V gives CDR1 SEHNR, CDR2 FQNEAQ (reference sequence). Trimming removed 1 base from V and 1 base from J, with 11 bases in between. The CDR3 spans 16 residues. CDR3 bases: TGTGCCAGCAGCTTAGAATCAGGGGTCAGCAATCAGCCCCAGCATTTT. Residues: CASSLESGVSNQPQHF.

Details on this clone: Mismatch with germline at one junction end may stem from a read error. The chain is built from TRBV2 and TRBJ1-2, with D possibly matching TRBD1 (6 bases). This CDR3 comprises 12 residues. CDR1 is SNHLY and CDR2 is FYNNEI in the germline V gene. The DNA of the CDR3 is TGTGCCAGCAGTGGGGCTCGGGGGACACTTCACTTC. Residues: CASSGARGTLHF. Full variable domain (outside the CDR3, taken from reference TRBV2 and TRBJ1-2): EPEVTQTPSHQVTQMGQEVILRCVPISNHLYFYWYRQILGQKVEFLVSFYNNEISEKSEIFDDQFSVERPDGSNFTLKIRSTKLEDSAMYFCASSGARGTLHFGSGTRLTVV.

The genes are TRBV12-5 and TRBJ2-1; TRBD2 matches at 11 bases. CDR1 LGHNT and CDR2 FRNRAP come from the germline V gene. The CDR3 length is 15 residues. After removal of 3 bases from V and 3 bases from J, the junction contained 1 base not matched to a gene. The CDR3 sequence: CASGLGLAGYNEQFF. CDR3 nucleotide sequence: TGTGCTAGTGGTTTAGGACTAGCGGGCTACAATGAGCAGTTCTTC.

V usage is TRBV7-9 and J usage is TRBJ1-1; D unclear. Trimming shortened V by 5 bases and J by 1 base, and 14 bases separated the two germline ends. The germline CDR1 and CDR2 sequences are SEHNR and FQNEAQ (reference sequence). CDR3 length equals 15 residues. The DNA for the CDR3 is TGTGCCAGCAGCCCACTACAGAGAAAGAACACTGAAGCTTTCTTT. This sequence encodes CASSPLQRKNTEAFF.

V gene TRBV5-1 combines with J gene TRBJ1-1; possible D gene TRBD1, 5 bases. V was clipped by 2 bases and J by 6 bases, with 14 bases between them. Germline V gives CDR1 SGHRS, CDR2 YFSETQ. The CDR3 extends over 14 amino acids. The CDR3, as DNA: TGCGCCAGCAGCTTTCTGAGGGGTCATCCTGAAGCTTTCTTT. This sequence encodes CASSFLRGHPEAFF.

In this sample, this clone turned up once. This same CDR3 is encoded by further DNA sequences in the sample. The chain recombines TRBV5-1 with TRBJ1-5; the D gene is possibly TRBD1 (5 bases). The CDR3 consists of 14 residues. The germline V gene encodes CDR1 SGHRS and CDR2 YFSETQ. V was clipped by 0 bases and J by 4 bases, with 8 bases between them. CDR3 sequence (DNA): TGCGCCAGCAGCTTGGAGTCAGGGAATCAGCCCCAGCATTTT. Translated, it gives CASSLESGNQPQHF. Based on the CDR3 plus reference TRBV5-1 and TRBJ1-5, the full variable domain is KAGVTQTPRYLIKTRGQQVTLSCSPISGHRSVSWYQQTPGQGLQFLFEYFSETQRNKGNFPGRFSGRQFSNSRSEMNVSTLELGDSALYLCASSLESGNQPQHFGDGTRLSIL.

The chain recombines TRBV2 with TRBJ2-7; 8 bases fit TRBD1. This CDR3 has 13 amino acids. The V and J ends lost 10 bases and 3 bases, in that order; junction bases with no gene match: 8. The germline gives CDR1 SNHLY, CDR2 FYNNEI. CDR3 sequence (DNA): TGTGCCACCAAAACGGGACAGGACTACGAGCAGTACTTC. This translates into CATKTGQDYEQYF. Supplemented by reference TRBV2 and TRBJ2-7, the full variable domain reads EPEVTQTPSHQVTQMGQEVILRCVPISNHLYFYWYRQILGQKVEFLVSFYNNEISEKSEIFDDQFSVERPDGSNFTLKIRSTKLEDSAMYFCATKTGQDYEQYFGPGTRLTVT.

This clone showed up just once. This chain links TRBV28 with TRBJ2-7, with D possibly being TRBD1 or TRBD2 (5 bases each). The germline V gene has CDR1 MDHEN and CDR2 SYDVKM. Deletions cut 6 bases from V and 1 base from J, with 13 bases between. The CDR3 loop spans 14 amino acids. This CDR3 is CASSPGARSYEQYF. CDR3 nucleotides: TGTGCCAGCAGCCCCGGGGCTCGATCCTACGAGCAGTACTTC. Using reference TRBV28 and TRBJ2-7 for the parts outside the CDR3, the full variable domain is DVKVTQSSRYLVKRTGEKVFLECVQDMDHENMFWYRQDPGLGLRLIYFSYDVKMKEKGDIPEGYSVSREKKERFSLILESASTNQTSMYLCASSPGARSYEQYFGPGTRLTVT.

This sequence joins TRBV11-2 and TRBJ2-7; 10 bases are shared with TRBD2. Trimming at V came to 4 bases and at J to 3 bases, leaving 9 bases not matched to a gene. CDR1 and CDR2 from the germline V gene are SGHAT and FQNNGV. This CDR3 contains 16 residues. CDR3 loop: CASSSVSGRGVYEQYF. In nucleotides, the CDR3 is TGTGCCAGCAGCTCAGTGAGCGGGAGGGGGGTCTACGAGCAGTACTTC.

This clone was observed a single time. The CDR3 DNA reads TGTGCCAGCAGCCCGGCGGGGAGGGGGGCCAACGTCCTGACTTTC. Residues: CASSPAGRGANVLTF. The chain employs TRBV11-2 and TRBJ2-6; the D gene is possibly TRBD2 (6 bases). Germline V gene sequence: CDR1 SGHAT, CDR2 FQNNGV. This CDR3 spans 15 amino acids. V was cut by 5 bases and J by 4 bases, with 12 bases left in between.

The genes are TRBV11-2 and TRBJ2-6; D ambiguous. V lost 5 bases and J lost 0, with 8 bases in between. CDR3 length: 15 residues. CDR1 and CDR2 (germline): SGHAT, FQNNGV. The CDR3 spells CASSLKLSGANVLTF. DNA of the CDR3: TGTGCCAGCAGCCTTAAACTCTCTGGGGCCAACGTCCTGACTTTC.

The CDR3 DNA follows: TGCGCCAGCAGCCAAGATCTCCAGGGCTATCAGCCCCAGCATTTT. Residues: CASSQDLQGYQPQHF. The V gene is TRBV4-3, the J gene TRBJ1-5; a possible D gene is TRBD1 (5 bases). CDR3 length equals 15 residues. V was cut by 0 bases and J by 5 bases, with 11 bases left in between. The germline CDR1 and CDR2 sequences are LGHNA and YSLEER.

The chain joins TRBV4-2 to TRBJ2-7; 8 bases agree with TRBD2. The CDR3 covers 14 residues. The V gene's germline CDR1 is LGHNA and CDR2 YNFKEQ. Trimming removed 5 bases from V and 2 bases from J; junction bases left unmatched: 5. CDR3 coding DNA: TGTGCCAGCAGCGTCATTAGCGGGGCCTACGAGCAGTACTTC. Translated, it gives CASSVISGAYEQYF.

This clone was seen only once. The chain's CDR3 is CASSERGALRANEKLFF. CDR3 nucleotides: TGTGCCAGCAGTGAAAGGGGGGCCCTCCGGGCTAATGAAAAACTGTTTTTT. The V and J genes are TRBV25-1 and TRBJ1-4; D is perhaps TRBD1 (6 bases). The germline gives CDR1 MGHDK, CDR2 SYGVNS. The CDR3 is 17 residues long. V was clipped by 2 bases and J by 3 bases, with 16 bases between them.

The chain couples TRBV7-6 to TRBJ1-1, with 10 positions matching TRBD1. The CDR3 sequence is 16 residues long. Germline loops: CDR1 SGHVS, CDR2 FNYEAQ. After removal of 0 bases from V and 5 bases from J, the junction contained 6 bases not matched to a gene. This CDR3 reads CASSLAPDRGPTEAFF. The CDR3 DNA reads as TGTGCCAGCAGCTTAGCCCCAGACAGGGGGCCGACTGAAGCTTTCTTT.

Only a few counts were recorded for this clone. The chain combines TRBV30 with TRBJ1-1, with 9 bases aligning to TRBD1. In germline, CDR1 is GTSNPN, CDR2 SVGIG (reference sequence). Trimming cost V 0 bases and J 0 bases; bases outside gene matches: 11. The CDR3 sequence is 18 residues long. The CDR3 sequence: CAWSVHWDRDHMNTEAFF. The CDR3 DNA sequence: TGTGCCTGGAGTGTACACTGGGACAGGGATCACATGAACACTGAAGCTTTCTTT.

The chain is built from TRBV28 and TRBJ2-7; 7 positions agree with TRBD1. The CDR3 contains 15 residues. The germline V gene has CDR1 MDHEN and CDR2 SYDVKM. Unmatched junction bases numbered 10, after V lost 6 bases and J lost 2 bases. CDR3 in DNA: TGTGCCAGCAGGGATCAAGGACAGGCCACCTACGAGCAGTACTTC. It encodes CASRDQGQATYEQYF.

J is TRBJ1-2 and V is TRBV4-2; unclear D gene. The germline CDR1 and CDR2 sequences are LGHNA and YNFKEQ. V lost 1 base, J lost 7 bases, and 16 bases lay in between. CDR3 size: 15 residues. The CDR3: CASSQAFTGIIGYTF. CDR3 in DNA: TGTGCCAGCAGCCAAGCTTTCACGGGGATCATTGGCTACACCTTC.

This chain connects TRBV28 to TRBJ2-1; D gene unclear. Germline CDR1 MDHEN, CDR2 SYDVKM. The CDR3 length is 14 residues. V lost 5 bases and J 4 bases, leaving 12 bases between the germline ends. The CDR3 region is CASSQADRYNEQFF. The CDR3 coding sequence is TGTGCCAGCAGTCAAGCCGACCGATACAATGAGCAGTTCTTC.

CDR3 in DNA: TGCGCCAGCAGCTTGCGGCAGGACCTTAATGAAAAACTGTTTTTT. Protein sequence: CASSLRQDLNEKLFF. This sequence joins TRBV5-1 and TRBJ1-4, with unresolved D. Per the germline V gene, CDR1 is SGHRS and CDR2 is YFSETQ. The CDR3 spans 15 residues. V shed 1 base and J shed 4 bases, with 11 bases lying between them.

The chain joins TRBV7-8 to TRBJ2-1; 7 bases fit TRBD2. This CDR3 contains 15 residues. The ends lost 5 bases at V and 0 bases at J; junction bases unmatched: 4. The germline V gene encodes CDR1 SGHVS and CDR2 FQNEAQ. CDR3: CASSPLAVSYNEQFF. In nucleotides, the CDR3 is TGTGCCAGCAGCCCTCTAGCGGTCTCCTACAATGAGCAGTTCTTC.